This T cell receptor beta chain was captured by sequencing in a study of T cells after posttransplantation cyclophosphamide (dated by TCRdb to 2016 to 2017). For the study in its entirety: T cell repertoire reconstitution was tracked by TRB sequencing after myeloablative bone marrow transplantation in which posttransplantation cyclophosphamide was used as GVHD prophylaxis. Blood from every one of the roughly 30 PTCy patients who had 1-year posttransplant specimens underwent TRB sequencing. Because TRA and TRB clonality correlated tightly in fewer than ten samples, later TCR analyses were limited to TRB. Samples from under 40 PTCy-treated patients and some 16 related bone marrow donors of those patients were subjected to antigen receptor sequencing. Public TRB sequences were searched against a database of over 3,600 sequences associated with responses to pathogens, tumor antigens, self-antigens and alloantigens. In 3 patients, TRB sequencing was also performed on up to 3 more blood samples taken 2 to 5.2 years after transplant, and in 4 patients, pretransplant blood was also TRB-sequenced. The full study reports these points: Across under 50 patients, recipient CMV seropositivity and CMV reactivation were highly associated with TRB clonality; PTCy diversity was similar to CNI/methotrexate controls. Donor-recipient similarity was low at 1-2 months but increased during the first year, and donor CD8+ memory clones often dominated later blood repertoires. The TRB repertoires of T cells infiltrating skin or GI tract showed only limited overlap with the TRB repertoires of T cells in blood.

Genomic DNA was used for TRB sequencing, which was performed with the immunoSEQ assay at survey resolution or with the hsTCRB kit. The authors' pipeline ran thus. The immunoSEQ software was used for initial read processing, and the LymphoSeq R package was used for repertoire analyses. Clonality was computed as 1 minus normalized Shannon entropy, and a Gini coefficient was also calculated for each TRB dataset. Phenotypes of unsorted samples were inferred by mapping TRB sequences from sorted subsets of the recipient or donor onto the same recipient's unsorted samples. Imported from immuneACCESS, the table was reduced by TCRdb to in-frame sequences with V and J called. These copies leave out some clones; in studies compared against another copy, an unresolved V gene accounts for under half, and the cause of the remainder is not known. V, J and clone size are taken as reported in that table, and D and trimming were inferred from the DNA itself. This sample comprises 2,000 to 2,500 clones, roughly four fifths of them detected only once. The ten largest clonotypes hold around 10% of the sample.

The CDR3 spans 19 residues, from the cysteine through the phenylalanine. Only the CDR3 DNA stays, 57 bases, in frame from base 1. Comment on this clone: This receptor's antigen is unknown. No base-level quality is on record; no much larger clone is a single base apart.

This sample's treatment or condition label indicates: high-dose cyclophosphamide on days +3 and +4 as single-agent GVHD prophylaxis. For conditioning, the PTCy patients got busulfan and fludarabine, then a related or unrelated marrow graft, followed by cyclophosphamide on days +3 and +4. The PTCy-treated patients were drawn from a prospective, multi-institutional clinical trial. Peripheral blood and bone marrow mononuclear cells were isolated by Ficoll-Hypaque density centrifugation and were cryopreserved. CD4+ and CD8+ T cells, including naive and memory subsets, were sorted by FACS on a FACSAria II.

The sequenced sample was CD8+ T cells sorted from blood, obtained about 350 days after allogeneic stem cell transplant with posttransplant cyclophosphamide. The chain links TRBV12-2 with TRBJ2-1; the tabulated D call, TRBD2, remains unverified against the DNA. TRBV12-2 is a known pseudogene. This TCR was recovered from a male patient aged 45-60 years who received an allogeneic stem cell transplant from a related donor and was CMV-positive. Some T cells may be donor cells from the graft after a transplant. The CDR3 protein: CASRLVIHSGLNSYNEQFF. The nucleotide sequence is given as TGTGCAAGTCGCTTAGTGATCCACTCGGGACTAAACTCCTACAATGAGCAGTTCTTC.